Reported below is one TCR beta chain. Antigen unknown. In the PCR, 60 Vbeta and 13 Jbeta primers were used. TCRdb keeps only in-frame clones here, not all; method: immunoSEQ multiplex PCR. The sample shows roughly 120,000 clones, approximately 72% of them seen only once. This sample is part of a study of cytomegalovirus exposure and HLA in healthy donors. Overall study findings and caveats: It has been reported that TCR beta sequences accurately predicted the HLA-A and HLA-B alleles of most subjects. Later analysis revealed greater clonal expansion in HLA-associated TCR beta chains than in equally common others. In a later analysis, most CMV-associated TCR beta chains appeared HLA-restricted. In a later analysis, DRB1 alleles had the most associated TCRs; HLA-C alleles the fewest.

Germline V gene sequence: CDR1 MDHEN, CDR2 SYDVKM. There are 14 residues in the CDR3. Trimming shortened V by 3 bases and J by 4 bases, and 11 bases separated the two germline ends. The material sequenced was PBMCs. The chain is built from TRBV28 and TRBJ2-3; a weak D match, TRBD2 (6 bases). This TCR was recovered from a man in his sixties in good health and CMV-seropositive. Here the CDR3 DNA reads TGTGCCAGCAGTTTCACCGGAGGGGCAGATACGCAGTATTTT. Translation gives CASSFTGGADTQYF. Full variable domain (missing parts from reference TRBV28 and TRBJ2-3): DVKVTQSSRYLVKRTGEKVFLECVQDMDHENMFWYRQDPGLGLRLIYFSYDVKMKEKGDIPEGYSVSREKKERFSLILESASTNQTSMYLCASSFTGGADTQYFGPGTRLTVL.